The clone carrying this TCR beta chain appeared a few times. The CDR3 contains 21 residues. J lost 1 base, V lost 4 bases, and 22 bases had no gene match. Per the germline V gene, CDR1 is SGHVS and CDR2 is FQNEAQ. In the authors' methods: Scientists estimated how many nucleated cells there were by amplifying reference gene primers. The data were produced by immunoSEQ multiplex PCR, yet TCRdb's version contains in-frame clones alone and is incomplete. V and J calls and clone size are as listed in that table; D and trimming were resolved from the DNA. The sample lists around 100,000 clones; less than 90% were seen once. This sample was included in a study of blood T cell repertoires in COVID-19. In the study overall: From T cells, B-cell-depleted T cells, or PBMCs came the material, which was cDNA or gDNA.

The receptor comes from a man aged 30 to 39 in a cohort sampled during active COVID-19. V usage is TRBV7-8 and J usage is TRBJ2-1, with TRBD2 matching 7 bases. The sequenced material came from peripheral blood. The CDR3: CASSSPGGGSTSEGSYNEQFF. For the CDR3, the DNA is TGTGCCAGCAGCTCCCCAGGTGGGGGTTCAACTAGCGAGGGGTCCTACAATGAGCAGTTCTTC.